The following is a T cell receptor beta chain sequence with its context. Investigators divided CD4+ cells into CD45RA+ naive and CD45RA-negative memory subsets. The record originates from a study of shared clonotypes between healthy human individuals. Assay execution took place at the deep level. TCRdb keeps only in-frame clones here, not all; method: immunoSEQ multiplex PCR. This sample has about 1.1 million clones, with approximately 78% found just once. What was sequenced was memory CD4+ T cells from PBMCs. The subset here: CD45RA-negative fraction. The receptor was isolated from a man aged 18-30 years in good health. Some clones in this sample may be carry-over from other donors' samples.

The CDR3 nucleotides are TGTGCCAGCAGCTCAGGACGGGGCGGGGAGCTGTTTTTT. This encodes CASSSGRGGELFF. The chain uses TRBV11-2 and TRBJ2-2; tentative D call: TRBD2 (5 bases). Germline CDR1 reads SGHAT; CDR2 reads FQNNGV. The CDR3 sequence is 13 residues long. Trimming left V 4 bases short and J 7 bases short, with 10 bases between.